These 23 T cell receptor beta chains were all obtained from the same sample, sequenced in a study of T cell clonality in common variable immunodeficiency. The method was immunoSEQ multiplex PCR; TCRdb's version includes in-frame clones alone and lacks a portion of them. The table records approximately 81,000 clones without singletons, the ten largest covering 0.65% to 0.8%. The material sequenced was peripheral blood mononuclear cells. The receptors stem from a person between 18 and 69 years old in good health.

This clone has ten or more counts. Mismatch with germline at one junction end may stem from a read error. The observed sequence ends 3 residues before the CDR3 terminus, with the missing tail filled in from the germline J gene. The chain uses TRBV4-2 and TRBJ2-3, with D maybe TRBD2 (6 bases). The CDR3 covers 15 residues. From germline, CDR1 is LGHNA and CDR2 YNFKEQ. The covered CDR3 bases are TGCGCCAGCGCCTGGACTAAAGCTCTCACAGATACG. Amino acids: CASAWTKALTDT. The full CDR3 protein is CASAWTKALTDTQYF.

There are many counts of this clone. The read ends 3 residues early relative to the CDR3; the germline J gene fills the gap. This chain links TRBV29-1 with TRBJ2-3, with D perhaps TRBD2 (5 bases). There are 16 residues in the CDR3. Trimming took off 4 bases at V and 3 bases at J, with 20 bases between the two ends. Germline CDR1 SQVTM, CDR2 ANQGSEA. The CDR3 spells CSVAGMQLLNTDTQYF. Incomplete CDR3 DNA: TGCAGCGTTGCGGGGATGCAATTATTAAATACAGATACG.

This clone was picked up many times. The CDR3 end falls 3 residues outside the read, so it is completed with the germline J gene. The J gene is TRBJ2-4, the V gene TRBV19, with 8 bases fitting TRBD1. Unmatched junction bases numbered 5, after V lost 4 bases and J lost 6 bases. This CDR3 region has 14 residues. Germline V CDR1 and CDR2: LNHDA, SQIVND (reference sequence). CDR3 region: CASSTDRESNIQYF. The sequenced part of the CDR3 DNA is TGTGCCAGTAGTACGGACAGGGAGTCAAACATT. The entire variable domain, with the rest obtained from reference TRBV19 and TRBJ2-4, is as follows: DGGITQSPKYLFRKEGQNVTLSCEQNLNHDAMYWYRQDPGQGLRLIYYSQIVNDFQKGDIAEGYSVSREKKESFPLTVTSAQKNPTAFYLCASSTDRESNIQYFGAGTRLSVL.

The sample holds many counts of this clone. The junction departs from the called germline gene at one end, perhaps through a read error. The read terminates 3 residues ahead of where the CDR3 ends, so the germline J gene completes it. This chain links TRBV4-2 with TRBJ2-7, with 7 bases fitting TRBD2. This CDR3 has 14 amino acids. Germline V lookup: CDR1 LGHNA, CDR2 YNFKEQ. CDR3 sequence: CASSQELADYEQYF. Partial CDR3 DNA: TGCGCCAGCAGCCAAGAGCTAGCGGACTACGAG.

This clone has at least ten counts. The sequence runs out 3 residues before the end of the CDR3; the remainder is reconstructed from the germline J gene. The V gene is TRBV5-1, the J gene TRBJ2-2, with D unresolved. Germline V gives CDR1 SGHRS, CDR2 YFSETQ. V was clipped by 5 bases and J by 4 bases, with 12 bases between them. CDR3 length: 14 amino acids. The DNA read from the CDR3 is TGCGCCAGCAGGCCTGAAGAACTCACCGGGGAG. Translated: CASRPEELTGE. The entire CDR3 reads CASRPEELTGELFF. The full variable domain, rest sourced from reference TRBV5-1 and TRBJ2-2, is KAGVTQTPRYLIKTRGQQVTLSCSPISGHRSVSWYQQTPGQGLQFLFEYFSETQRNKGNFPGRFSGRQFSNSRSEMNVSTLELGDSALYLCASRPEELTGELFFGEGSRLTVL.

This clone was recorded at least ten times. Sequencing ends 3 residues short of the CDR3 end; the germline J gene provides the rest. This chain connects TRBV5-1 to TRBJ1-3, with D perhaps matching TRBD1 (5 bases). Germline V gene data show CDR1 as SGHRS and CDR2 as YFSETQ. The CDR3 is made up of 15 amino acids. With 0 bases removed from V and 4 bases from J, the gap between germline ends came to 11 bases. CDR3 amino acids: CASSLEFGGGNTIYF. The CDR3 DNA, read in part, is TGCGCCAGCAGCTTGGAGTTCGGGGGAGGAAACACC.

A few counts support this clone. Sequencing ends 3 residues short of the CDR3 end; the germline J gene provides the rest. The rearrangement uses TRBV2 and TRBJ1-6, with a tentative D call TRBD1 (5 bases). From germline, CDR1 is SNHLY and CDR2 FYNNEI. The CDR3 has 17 residues. V lost 4 bases and J 0 bases, leaving 13 bases between the germline ends. The CDR3 bases that were read are TGTGCCAGCAGTGTGGGGGGATTAAGCTCCTATAATTCACCC. Its translation is CASSVGGLSSYNSP. The whole CDR3 protein is CASSVGGLSSYNSPLHF.

Many counts were recorded for this clone. The CDR3 end lies 3 residues beyond the end of the read and is filled in from the germline J gene. The chain uses TRBV7-2 and TRBJ2-7; 10 bases agree with TRBD1. This CDR3 is 15 amino acids long. The V gene's germline CDR1 is SGHTA and CDR2 FQGNSA. The J segment lost 4 bases and the V segment lost 1 base, leaving 4 bases of the junction unmatched. The covered CDR3 bases are TGTGCCAGCAGCTTAGGCGGGACAGGGGTTTACGAG. Protein: CASSLGGTGVYE. The full CDR3 sequence reads CASSLGGTGVYEQYF. Using reference TRBV7-2 and TRBJ2-7 for the parts outside the CDR3, the full variable domain is GAGVSQSPSNKVTEKGKDVELRCDPISGHTALYWYRQSLGQGLEFLIYFQGNSAPDKSGLPSDRFSAERTGGSVSTLTIQRTQQEDSAVYLCASSLGGTGVYEQYFGPGTRLTVT.

This clone showed up many times. The CDR3 end lies 3 residues beyond the end of the read and is filled in from the germline J gene. The genes are TRBV5-6 and TRBJ2-7; unclear D gene. The germline V gene encodes CDR1 SGHDT and CDR2 YYEEEE. V was clipped by 1 base and J by 0 bases, with 5 bases between them. The CDR3 length is 13 residues. CDR3 amino acids: CASSLHSSYEQYF. The sequenced CDR3 bases are TGTGCCAGCAGCTTGCACAGCTCCTACGAG.

This clone was recorded a few times. From the germline J gene comes the end of the CDR3, since the read stops 3 residues before it. The chain employs TRBV5-4 and TRBJ2-7; 10 nucleotides agree with TRBD1. The V gene's germline CDR1 is SGHNT and CDR2 YYREEE (reference sequence). V dropped 7 bases and J dropped 5; count of bases not matched to a gene: 9. CDR3 length: 14 residues. Partial CDR3 DNA: TGTGCCAGCGGCTCTGACAGGGGGCTCAACGAG. It encodes CASGSDRGLNE. The whole CDR3 region reads CASGSDRGLNEQYF.

This clone was detected ten times or more. The CDR3 end falls 3 residues outside the read, so it is completed with the germline J gene. This chain connects TRBV7-3 to TRBJ2-3; 9 positions match TRBD1. Losses at the gene ends were 2 bases for V and 8 bases for J; bases not matched to a gene: 11. The V gene's germline CDR1 is SGHTA and CDR2 FQGTGA. The CDR3 contains 16 residues. CDR3 DNA, as far as it was read: TGTGCCAGCAGCTTAGGGGTAGGGACAGGGCATCTTACG. Translated: CASSLGVGTGHLT. The full CDR3 reads CASSLGVGTGHLTQYF.

This clone was counted at least ten times. Its ends do not fully match the called genes, so a read error is possible. Read sequence stops 3 residues before the CDR3 end, and the germline J gene provides the missing end. The V gene is TRBV4-2, the J gene TRBJ2-4; a possible D gene is TRBD1 (6 bases). This CDR3 has 15 residues. Germline CDR1 LGHNA, CDR2 YNFKEQ. The CDR3 DNA, read in part, is TGCGCCAGCAGCCAAGAACTCAGGGGATTGAACATT. This codes for CASSQELRGLNI. The CDR3 in full is CASSQELRGLNIQYF.

This clone was seen many times. The observed sequence ends 3 residues before the CDR3 terminus, with the missing tail filled in from the germline J gene. The chain carries TRBV29-1 and TRBJ1-2; D remains ambiguous. Germline V gene lookup returns CDR1 SQVTM and CDR2 ANQGSEA. There are 14 residues in the CDR3. V lost 6 bases and J lost 0, with 14 bases in between. CDR3 DNA, as far as it was read: TGCAGCGTGGAGACACGAGGTTCTAACTATGGC. It encodes CSVETRGSNYG. The complete CDR3 protein is CSVETRGSNYGYTF.

The table lists this clone with many counts. One end of the junction is discordant with germline, which a read error may explain. The read terminates 3 residues ahead of where the CDR3 ends, so the germline J gene completes it. This chain links TRBV7-6 with TRBJ2-4, with D perhaps matching TRBD2 (5 bases). The CDR3 contains 17 residues. Germline-derived CDR1 and CDR2 are SGHVS and FNYEAQ. The CDR3 loop is CASSLAPAGLAKNIQYF. Partial CDR3 DNA: TGTGCCAGCAGCCTAGCACCGGCGGGCCTAGCCAAAAACATT.

This clone was counted ten times or more. Coverage ceases 3 residues before the CDR3 finishes, and the germline J gene fills in the end. The J gene is TRBJ2-7, the V gene TRBV20-1; D is possibly TRBD1 (5 bases). The length of the CDR3 is 15 residues. Between the trimmed V and J ends, which lost 0 bases and 1 base, there was a span of 13 bases. Germline CDR1 DFQATT, CDR2 SNEGSKA (reference sequence). Partial CDR3 DNA: TGCAGTGCTAGAGACCCCTTTTACAGGTCCTACGAG. Translation: CSARDPFYRSYE. The entire CDR3 protein reads CSARDPFYRSYEQYF.

This clone appeared many times. The observed sequence ends 3 residues before the CDR3 terminus, with the missing tail filled in from the germline J gene. This rearrangement joins TRBV5-4 to TRBJ2-5; 8 positions agree with TRBD1. The V and J ends lost 4 bases and 2 bases, in that order; junction bases with no gene match: 7. The CDR3 runs 15 residues. Per the germline V gene, CDR1 is SGHNT and CDR2 is YYREEE (reference sequence). The sequenced CDR3 bases are TGTGCCAGCAGCCTAACAGGGGGACGTCAAGAGACC. Translation: CASSLTGGRQET. The CDR3 in full is CASSLTGGRQETQYF.

This clone has a count of ten or more. The CDR3 end is not reached by the read, which stops 3 residues before it; the germline J gene fills it in. The rearrangement links TRBV5-1 to TRBJ2-2; TRBD2 aligns across 7 bases. Germline values: CDR1 SGHRS, CDR2 YFSETQ. The V gene end was trimmed by 0 bases and the J gene end by 4 bases; junction bases not matched to a gene: 6. The CDR3 is 16 residues long. CDR3 region: CASSLAAGEVTGELFF. The CDR3 bases that were read are TGCGCCAGCAGCTTGGCCGCGGGAGAGGTCACCGGGGAG.

This clone was found many times. The read ends 3 residues early relative to the CDR3; the germline J gene fills the gap. The chain is built from TRBV5-4 and TRBJ2-2; 8 bases map to TRBD2. This CDR3 is 16 amino acids long. Germline lookup yields CDR1 SGHNT and CDR2 YYREEE (reference sequence). The V and J ends lost 1 base and 6 bases, in that order; junction bases with no gene match: 8. CDR3 sequence: CASSLYAGGPPGELFF. CDR3 DNA, as far as it was read: TGTGCCAGCAGCTTGTACGCGGGAGGCCCCCCCGGGGAG.

This clone was seen at least ten times. Sequencing ends 3 residues short of the CDR3 end; the germline J gene provides the rest. This chain joins TRBV19 and TRBJ2-7; D is uncertain. The V gene lost 4 bases and the J gene lost 3 bases, with 10 bases spanning the gap. Germline values: CDR1 LNHDA, CDR2 SQIVND (reference sequence). This CDR3 has 13 amino acids. The sequenced CDR3 bases are TGTGCCAGTAGTACCGACAACCGCTACGAG. Its translation: CASSTDNRYE. The full-length CDR3 reads as CASSTDNRYEQYF.

This clone showed up many times. Read sequence stops 3 residues before the CDR3 end, and the germline J gene provides the missing end. The V call is TRBV20-1, the J call TRBJ2-3, with D unresolved. With 3 bases removed from V and 7 bases from J, the gap between germline ends came to 11 bases. Germline V lookup: CDR1 DFQATT, CDR2 SNEGSKA (reference sequence). The CDR3 contains 12 residues. Incomplete CDR3 DNA: TGCAGTGCTAGTATGCGAGACAATACG. It encodes CSASMRDNT. The CDR3 reads in full as CSASMRDNTQYF.

This clone occurred many times. With the read ending 3 residues before the CDR3 end, the germline J gene is used to fill in that end. The chain joins TRBV20-1 to TRBJ2-5; TRBD2 matches 7 bases. The CDR3 is 11 amino acids. Germline CDR1 is DFQATT and CDR2 is SNEGSKA (reference sequence). The CDR3 is CTSGIQETQYF. The part of the CDR3 DNA that was read is TGCACGAGCGGGATCCAAGAGACC.

This clone was detected ten times or more. The CDR3 is cut off 3 residues early in the read; its end comes from the germline J gene. The chain links TRBV11-2 to TRBJ2-3; the D is unclear. CDR1 and CDR2 from the germline V gene are SGHAT and FQNNGV. V was cut by 3 bases and J by 7 bases, with 11 bases left in between. The CDR3 loop spans 13 amino acids. The covered CDR3 bases are TGTGCCAGCAGCTTTGGCAGGCTCAATACG. It encodes CASSFGRLNT. In full, the CDR3 reads CASSFGRLNTQYF.

The table lists this clone with many counts. The CDR3 is cut off 3 residues early in the read; its end comes from the germline J gene. The chain links TRBV20-1 to TRBJ2-1; 11 nucleotides align to TRBD2. Germline V gene data show CDR1 as DFQATT and CDR2 as SNEGSKA (reference sequence). The CDR3 consists of 18 residues. With 5 bases clipped from V and 5 bases from J, the junction kept 17 bases outside the gene matches. This CDR3 is CSARPSSGRWLEDNEQFF. The covered CDR3 bases are TGCAGTGCTCGGCCTTCTAGCGGGAGGTGGTTGGAGGACAATGAG.